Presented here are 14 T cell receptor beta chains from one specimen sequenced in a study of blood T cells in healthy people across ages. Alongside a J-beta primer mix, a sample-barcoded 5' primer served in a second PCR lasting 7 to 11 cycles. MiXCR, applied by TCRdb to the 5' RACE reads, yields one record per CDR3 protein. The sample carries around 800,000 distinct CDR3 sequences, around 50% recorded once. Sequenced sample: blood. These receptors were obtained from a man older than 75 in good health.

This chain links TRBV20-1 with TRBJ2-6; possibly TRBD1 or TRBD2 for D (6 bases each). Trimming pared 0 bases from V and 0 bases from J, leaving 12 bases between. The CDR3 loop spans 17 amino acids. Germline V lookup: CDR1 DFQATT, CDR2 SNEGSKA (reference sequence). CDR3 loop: CSARDLQGGSGANVLTF. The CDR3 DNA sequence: TGCAGTGCTAGAGACCTACAGGGAGGCTCTGGGGCCAACGTCCTGACTTTC.

Written as DNA, the CDR3 is TGTGCCAGCAGCTTTTTAGCGGACAATGAGCAGTTCTTC. Encoded protein: CASSFLADNEQFF. The rearrangement uses TRBV7-3 and TRBJ2-1; D might be TRBD2 (6 bases). Germline loops: CDR1 SGHTA, CDR2 FQGTGA. The length of the CDR3 is 13 residues. V was trimmed by 3 bases and J by 5 bases, leaving 8 bases between them.

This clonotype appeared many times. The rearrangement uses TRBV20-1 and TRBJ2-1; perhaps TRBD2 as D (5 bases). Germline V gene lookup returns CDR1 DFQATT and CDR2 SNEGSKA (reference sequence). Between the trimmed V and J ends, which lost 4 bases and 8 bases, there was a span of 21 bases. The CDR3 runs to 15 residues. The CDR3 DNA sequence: TGCAGTGCTAAAACAATGGCGGGTAGGCGCCATGAGCAGTTCTTC. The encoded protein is CSAKTMAGRRHEQFF.

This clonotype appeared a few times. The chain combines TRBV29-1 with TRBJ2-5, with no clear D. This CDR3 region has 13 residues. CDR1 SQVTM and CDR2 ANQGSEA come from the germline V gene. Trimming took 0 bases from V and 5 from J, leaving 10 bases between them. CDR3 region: CSVEETPGETQYF. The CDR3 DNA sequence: TGCAGCGTTGAAGAAACTCCCGGGGAGACCCAGTACTTC.

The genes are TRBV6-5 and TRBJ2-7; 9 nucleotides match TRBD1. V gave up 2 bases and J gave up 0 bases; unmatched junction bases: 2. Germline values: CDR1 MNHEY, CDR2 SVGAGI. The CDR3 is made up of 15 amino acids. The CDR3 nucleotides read TGTGCCAGCAGTTACGGGACAGGGATCTCCTACGAGCAGTACTTC. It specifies CASSYGTGISYEQYF.

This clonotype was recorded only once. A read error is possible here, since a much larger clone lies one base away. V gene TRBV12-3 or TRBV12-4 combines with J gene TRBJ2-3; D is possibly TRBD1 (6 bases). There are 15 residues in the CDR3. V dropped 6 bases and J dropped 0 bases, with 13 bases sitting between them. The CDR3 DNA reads TGTGCCAGCAGCGCTCGCGGACAGAGCACAGATACGCAGTATTTT. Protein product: CASSARGQSTDTQYF.

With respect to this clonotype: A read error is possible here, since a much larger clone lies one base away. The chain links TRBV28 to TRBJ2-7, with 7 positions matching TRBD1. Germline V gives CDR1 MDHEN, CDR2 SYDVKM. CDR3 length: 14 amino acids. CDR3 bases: TGTGCCGGCAGTCCCCCTGGACAGGCCTACGAGCAGTACTTC. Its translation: CAGSPPGQAYEQYF.

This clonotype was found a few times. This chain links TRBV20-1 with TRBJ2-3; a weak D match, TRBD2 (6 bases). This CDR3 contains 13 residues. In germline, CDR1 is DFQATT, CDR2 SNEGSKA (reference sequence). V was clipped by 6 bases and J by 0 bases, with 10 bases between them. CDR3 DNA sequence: TGCAGTGCGCGCCGGGGGAGCACAGATACGCAGTATTTT. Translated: CSARRGSTDTQYF.

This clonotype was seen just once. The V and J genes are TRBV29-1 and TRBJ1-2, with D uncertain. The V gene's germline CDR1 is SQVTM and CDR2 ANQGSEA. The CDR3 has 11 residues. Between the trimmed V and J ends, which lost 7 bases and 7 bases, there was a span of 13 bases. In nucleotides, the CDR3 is TGCAGCGCCCAGTACCTTTCTGGCTACACCTTC. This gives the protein CSAQYLSGYTF.

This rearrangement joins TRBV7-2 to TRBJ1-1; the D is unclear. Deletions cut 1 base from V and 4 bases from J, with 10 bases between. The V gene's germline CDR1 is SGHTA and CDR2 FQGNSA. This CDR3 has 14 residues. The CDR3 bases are TGTGCCAGCAGCTTAGGGCCGGAGGCCACTGAAGCTTTCTTT. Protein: CASSLGPEATEAFF.

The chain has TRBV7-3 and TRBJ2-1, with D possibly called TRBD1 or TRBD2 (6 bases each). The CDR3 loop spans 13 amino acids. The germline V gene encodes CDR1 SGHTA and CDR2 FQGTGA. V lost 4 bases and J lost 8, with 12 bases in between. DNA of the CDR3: TGTGCCAGCAGCTCGGACGGGGGCGATGAGCAGTTCTTC. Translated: CASSSDGGDEQFF.

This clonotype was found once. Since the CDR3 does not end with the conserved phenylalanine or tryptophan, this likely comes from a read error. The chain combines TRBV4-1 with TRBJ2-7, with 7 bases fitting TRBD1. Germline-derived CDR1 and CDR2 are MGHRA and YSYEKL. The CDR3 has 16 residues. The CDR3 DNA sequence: TGTGCCAGCAGCCCTTCCTTGACAGGGCTAACCTACGAGCAGTACTAC. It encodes CASSPSLTGLTYEQYY.

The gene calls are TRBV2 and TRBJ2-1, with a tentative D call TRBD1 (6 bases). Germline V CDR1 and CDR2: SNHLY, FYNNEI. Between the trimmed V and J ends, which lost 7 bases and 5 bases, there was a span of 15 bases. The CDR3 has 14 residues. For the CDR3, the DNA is TGTGCCAGCAACATTGGGGGCAGGGACAATGAGCAGTTCTTC. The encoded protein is CASNIGGRDNEQFF.

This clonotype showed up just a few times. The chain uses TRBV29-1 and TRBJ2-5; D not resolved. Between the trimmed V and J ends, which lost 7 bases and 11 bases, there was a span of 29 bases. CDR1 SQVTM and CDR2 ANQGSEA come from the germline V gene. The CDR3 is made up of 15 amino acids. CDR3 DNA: TGCAGCGCGCTTGATTGGTCTAGAGAAGGAAATGAGCAGTACTTC. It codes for CSALDWSREGNEQYF.